This TCR beta chain was sequenced during a study of T-cell memory formation after mild COVID-19. This CDR3 spans 15 amino acids. V was pared by 3 bases and J by 0 bases, with 3 bases of the junction left unmatched. Constant-segment primers were used for 5'RACE, and the resulting TCR alpha and TCR beta cDNA libraries carried sample barcodes and UMIs. TCRdb reanalysed the 5' RACE reads using MiXCR and keeps one entry per CDR3 protein. The sample has about 320,000 distinct CDR3 sequences, 13% to 15% seen once. Many counts were recorded for this clonotype. Antigen specificity is unknown. Overall study findings and caveats: CD4+ contracting clones were mainly CM and EM; CD8+ ones, EMRA.

The gene calls are TRBV12-3 or TRBV12-4 and TRBJ2-3; 7 bases line up with TRBD1. The sequence was collected from a man younger than 35 who had mild COVID-19 (a few samples of this study predate the infection). Cell type and time point are not known. Sequenced sample: PBMCs or a T cell subset sorted from them (not recorded which). CDR3 region: CASSFPGQSTDTQYF. In nucleotides, the CDR3 is TGTGCCAGCAGTTTCCCGGGACAGAGCACAGATACGCAGTATTTT.